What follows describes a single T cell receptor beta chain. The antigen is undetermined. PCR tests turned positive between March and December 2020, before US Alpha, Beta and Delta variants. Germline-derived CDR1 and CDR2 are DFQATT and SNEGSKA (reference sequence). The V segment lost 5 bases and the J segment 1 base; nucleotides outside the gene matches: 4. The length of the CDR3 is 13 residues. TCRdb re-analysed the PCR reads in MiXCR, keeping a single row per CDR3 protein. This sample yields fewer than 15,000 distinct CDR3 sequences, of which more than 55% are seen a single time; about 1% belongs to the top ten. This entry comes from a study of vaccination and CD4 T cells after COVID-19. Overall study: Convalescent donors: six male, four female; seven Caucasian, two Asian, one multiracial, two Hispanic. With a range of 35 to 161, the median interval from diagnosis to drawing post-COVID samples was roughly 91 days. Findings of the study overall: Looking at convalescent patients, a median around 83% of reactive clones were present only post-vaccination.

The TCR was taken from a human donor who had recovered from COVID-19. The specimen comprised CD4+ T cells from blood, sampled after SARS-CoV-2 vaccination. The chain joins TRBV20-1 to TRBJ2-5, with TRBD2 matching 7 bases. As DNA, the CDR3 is TGCAGTGCTCGACGGACTAGCCAAGAGACCCAGTACTTC. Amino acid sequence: CSARRTSQETQYF.